The 6 T cell receptor beta chains listed next were all sequenced from one sample in a study of T-cell memory formation after mild COVID-19. TCRdb reprocessed the 5' RACE reads with MiXCR, giving one entry per CDR3 protein. The table shows about 130,000 distinct CDR3 sequences, with about 6% occurring only once. Material for sequencing was PBMCs or a T cell subset sorted from them (not recorded which). These receptors all come from an adult woman who had mild COVID-19 (a few samples of this study predate the infection). Cell type and time point are not known.

This chain uses TRBV20-1 with TRBJ2-1, with D possibly TRBD2 on 6 matching bases. The CDR3 consists of 13 residues. Germline-derived CDR1 and CDR2 are DFQATT and SNEGSKA (reference sequence). Between the trimmed V and J ends, which lost 8 bases and 5 bases, there was a span of 16 bases. The CDR3 spells CSTSGRNNNEQFF. The CDR3 DNA reads TGCAGTACTTCCGGGAGAAATAACAATGAGCAGTTCTTC.

The chain links TRBV5-1 to TRBJ2-7, with TRBD1 identical over 10 bases. V was pared by 4 bases and J by 5 bases, with 9 bases of the junction left unmatched. Germline CDR1 is SGHRS and CDR2 is YFSETQ. The CDR3 length is 15 residues. The CDR3 nucleotides read TGCGCCAGCAGCCTAGGACAGGGGGTGGCTCACGAGCAGTACTTC. It specifies CASSLGQGVAHEQYF.

This clonotype was seen at least ten times. The CDR3 DNA follows: TGCGCCAGCAGCTCGGGACAGGGCAATGAGCAGTTCTTC. Translated: CASSSGQGNEQFF. This chain joins TRBV5-1 and TRBJ2-1; 9 bases are a match to TRBD1. Germline V gives CDR1 SGHRS, CDR2 YFSETQ. This CDR3 contains 13 residues. V dropped 3 bases and J dropped 6; count of bases not matched to a gene: 1.

The sample holds a few counts of this clonotype. This chain connects TRBV3-1 to TRBJ1-1; D not resolved. The CDR3 has 12 amino acids. V was pared by 1 base and J by 5 bases, with 5 bases between. The germline CDR1 and CDR2 sequences are LGHDT and YNNKEL (reference sequence). CDR3 coding DNA: TGTGCCAGCAGCCAAGCCCAAACTGAAGCTTTCTTT. Its translation is CASSQAQTEAFF.

This clonotype was detected a few times. The chain is built from TRBV12-3 or TRBV12-4 and TRBJ1-4; TRBD1 might be the D (6 bases). The V and J ends lost 4 bases and 16 bases respectively, with 22 bases between them. The CDR3 runs 14 residues. The CDR3 DNA reads as TGTGCCAGCAGTTCGACCTCCGGGGGACAAGGGGAGTTTTTT. This sequence encodes CASSSTSGGQGEFF.

This clonotype was detected only a few times. J is TRBJ2-5 and V is TRBV29-1; TRBD1 agrees at 7 bases. The V and J ends lost 5 bases and 3 bases, in that order; junction bases with no gene match: 0. Germline CDR1 and CDR2: SQVTM and ANQGSEA. The CDR3 is made up of 11 amino acids. The CDR3 protein is CSVTGEETQYF. The CDR3 region has the DNA TGCAGCGTTACAGGGGAAGAGACCCAGTACTTC.